One sample yielded the 29 T cell receptor beta chains listed below, sequenced in a study of OX40 agonist ivuxolimab in advanced cancers. Assay: immunoSEQ multiplex PCR; the TCRdb copy retains only in-frame clones and omits some. Among tens of thousands of clones listed, 65% to 80% were seen once. Sequencing was performed on CD4+ or CD8+ T cells sorted from blood, taken in a trial of the OX40 agonist ivuxolimab. The receptor set was obtained from an adult with an advanced solid tumor such as melanoma, head and neck, liver or kidney cancer.

This chain connects TRBV10-3 to TRBJ2-7; possibly TRBD1 for D (5 bases). This CDR3 contains 15 residues. CDR1 is ENHRY and CDR2 is SYGVKD in the germline V gene. Trimming removed 8 bases from V and 2 bases from J, with 19 bases in between. This CDR3 reads CAIGASRPEAYEQYF. Here the CDR3 DNA reads TGTGCCATCGGGGCCTCCAGACCGGAAGCCTACGAGCAGTACTTC.

The CDR3 is CASSPDRNYNSPLHF. CDR3 coding DNA: TGTGCCAGCTCACCCGACAGGAACTATAATTCACCCCTCCACTTT. This rearrangement joins TRBV18 to TRBJ1-6; tentative D call: TRBD1 (6 bases). This CDR3 contains 15 residues. V shed 3 bases and J shed 3 bases, with 9 bases lying between them. CDR1 and CDR2 from the germline V gene are KGHSH and LQKENI.

The chain uses TRBV2 and TRBJ2-2; D might be TRBD1 or TRBD2, each matching 5 bases. V dropped 4 bases and J dropped 0 bases, with 12 bases sitting between them. In germline, CDR1 is SNHLY, CDR2 FYNNEI. This CDR3 comprises 16 residues. In DNA, the CDR3 is TGTGCCAGCAGTGCTGGGACGACTTCGAACACCGGGGAGCTGTTTTTT. Its protein product is CASSAGTTSNTGELFF.

The V call is TRBV13, the J call TRBJ2-3, with D possibly being TRBD1 (6 bases). V was cut by 1 base and J by 2 bases, with 28 bases left in between. Per germline, CDR1 PRHDT and CDR2 FYEKMQ (reference sequence). The CDR3 consists of 21 residues. CDR3 sequence (DNA): TGTGCCAGCAGCTTAGCCCCACGCATAACACCGGCAGGGGCCTCCACAGATACGCAGTATTTT. This encodes CASSLAPRITPAGASTDTQYF.

This chain connects TRBV7-2 to TRBJ2-1; 7 positions agree with TRBD1. Germline loops: CDR1 SGHTA, CDR2 FQGNSA. The CDR3 sequence is 15 residues long. With 5 bases clipped from V and 9 bases from J, the junction kept 13 bases outside the gene matches. The CDR3 DNA reads as TGTGCCAGCAGCCCCAGGGGGACCGCGAGGGGTGAGCAGTTCTTC. As protein: CASSPRGTARGEQFF.

The genes are TRBV7-2 and TRBJ1-5; D unresolved. Germline V gene sequence: CDR1 SGHTA, CDR2 FQGNSA. Trimming pared 1 base from V and 0 bases from J, leaving 7 bases between. The CDR3 contains 15 residues. The CDR3 DNA is TGTGCCAGCAGCTTAGTGACGGATAGCAATCAGCCCCAGCATTTT. Its protein is CASSLVTDSNQPQHF.

This chain links TRBV11-2 with TRBJ1-4; 8 bases are a match to TRBD1. With 5 bases clipped from V and 7 bases from J, the junction kept 9 bases outside the gene matches. The CDR3 totals 15 residues. Germline V lookup: CDR1 SGHAT, CDR2 FQNNGV. As DNA, the CDR3 is TGTGCCAGCAGCGCAGGCGGACAGGGAAGTGAAAAACTGTTTTTT. This encodes CASSAGGQGSEKLFF.

The rearrangement links TRBV11-2 to TRBJ1-2; tentative D call: TRBD1 (5 bases). From germline, CDR1 is SGHAT and CDR2 FQNNGV. CDR3 size: 15 residues. V was shortened by 0 bases and J by 3 bases, with 11 bases between the two germline ends. CDR3 DNA: TGTGCCAGCAGCTTAGATTGGCAGGGTGACTATGGCTACACCTTC. This gives the protein CASSLDWQGDYGYTF.

The V and J genes are TRBV9 and TRBJ1-2; 7 bases are shared with TRBD1. Trimming cost V 0 bases and J 0 bases; bases outside gene matches: 8. CDR1 and CDR2 from the germline V gene are SGDLS and YYNGEE. The CDR3 loop spans 17 amino acids. CDR3 bases: TGTGCCAGCAGCGTAGTTGGTGTGCAGGGGGCTAACTATGGCTACACCTTC. Its protein is CASSVVGVQGANYGYTF.

This clone was observed a single time. This sequence joins TRBV7-9 and TRBJ2-7; D not certain. Germline V gives CDR1 SEHNR, CDR2 FQNEAQ (reference sequence). This CDR3 has 16 residues. The germline V and J ends were trimmed by 6 bases and 10 bases, with 28 bases remaining between them. The CDR3 loop reads CASSPRTSRESGYQYF. The DNA for the CDR3 is TGTGCCAGCAGTCCCCGCACGTCGCGAGAGTCAGGCTATCAGTACTTC.

This clone came up once. At one end, the junction sequence differs from germline, possibly due to a read error. J is TRBJ2-5 and V is TRBV7-7; D uncertain. Germline lookup yields CDR1 SSHAT and CDR2 FNYEAQ (reference sequence). This CDR3 is 14 amino acids long. This chain's CDR3 is CASSSRVGQETQYF. The CDR3 nucleotides are TGTGCTAGCAGCTCCAGAGTTGGGCAAGAGACCCAGTACTTC.

The J gene is TRBJ2-7, the V gene TRBV6-5, with D unresolved. The V and J ends lost 6 bases and 1 base respectively, with 7 bases between them. The germline gives CDR1 MNHEY, CDR2 SVGAGI. The CDR3 totals 12 residues. CDR3 protein: CASRAGSYEQYF. The CDR3 bases are TGTGCCAGCAGGGCAGGATCCTACGAGCAGTACTTC.

The V call is TRBV5-6, the J call TRBJ2-7; TRBD1 aligns across 9 bases. Trimming at V came to 4 bases and at J to 4 bases, leaving 6 bases not matched to a gene. CDR3 length: 14 residues. Germline-derived CDR1 and CDR2 are SGHDT and YYEEEE. CDR3 loop: CASSMGQGDYEQYF. The CDR3 bases are TGTGCCAGCAGCATGGGACAGGGAGATTACGAGCAGTACTTC.

The rearrangement uses TRBV4-1 and TRBJ1-6; D is unresolved. CDR3 size: 18 residues. The germline V gene encodes CDR1 MGHRA and CDR2 YSYEKL. The ends were cut back, 0 bases at V and 0 bases at J, with 12 bases in the middle. This CDR3 reads CASSQEGPESSYNSPLHF. CDR3 nucleotides: TGCGCCAGCAGCCAAGAAGGCCCGGAGAGCTCCTATAATTCACCCCTCCACTTT.

This clone has a single count. The chain is built from TRBV6-6 and TRBJ1-4; TRBD1 matches at 7 bases. J gave up 7 bases and V 4 bases, and 12 bases lay outside the gene matches. The CDR3 runs 16 residues. In germline, CDR1 is MNHNY, CDR2 SVGAGI (reference sequence). The CDR3 spells CASSSDHRGAIEKLFF. DNA of the CDR3: TGTGCCAGCAGTTCCGATCACAGGGGAGCGATTGAAAAACTGTTTTTT.

V gene TRBV19 combines with J gene TRBJ2-5, with D uncertain. Germline V gives CDR1 LNHDA, CDR2 SQIVND (reference sequence). The V and J ends lost 0 bases and 5 bases respectively, with 13 bases between them. The CDR3 runs to 15 residues. This CDR3 is CASSIDRPSRETQYF. CDR3 nucleotides: TGTGCCAGTAGTATAGATCGCCCCAGCCGGGAGACCCAGTACTTC.

V usage is TRBV6-1 and J usage is TRBJ1-6; a possible D gene is TRBD1 (5 bases). The germline V gene encodes CDR1 MNHNS and CDR2 SASEGT. The CDR3 sequence is 15 residues long. V lost 6 bases, J lost 5 bases, and 14 bases lay in between. The CDR3 sequence: CASRPPGLNNSPLHF. DNA for the CDR3: TGTGCCAGCAGACCTCCGGGACTGAATAATTCACCCCTCCACTTT.

The table lists this clone with a few counts. The rearrangement links TRBV6-1 to TRBJ2-1; 7 bases line up with TRBD1. Germline V gene lookup returns CDR1 MNHNS and CDR2 SASEGT. Trimming took 6 bases from V and 7 from J; bases not matched to a gene: 12. The CDR3 consists of 15 residues. CDR3 sequence reads: CASRGSFTRGNEQFF. In DNA, the CDR3 is TGTGCCAGCAGGGGGTCTTTCACCAGGGGGAATGAGCAGTTCTTC.

This clone appeared a single time. The gene calls are TRBV6-5 and TRBJ2-1; D not resolved. This CDR3 region has 12 residues. Germline V gene lookup returns CDR1 MNHEY and CDR2 SVGAGI. V dropped 4 bases and J dropped 6 bases, with 7 bases sitting between them. The CDR3 region is CASSSTLNEQFF. CDR3 nucleotides: TGTGCCAGCAGTTCCACACTCAATGAGCAGTTCTTC.

The chain couples TRBV5-1 to TRBJ1-2; no clear D. CDR3 size: 14 residues. V was cut by 4 bases and J by 3 bases, with 13 bases left in between. Germline assignment: CDR1 SGHRS and CDR2 YFSETQ. CDR3 region: CASSPGEVHYGYTF. The CDR3 region has the DNA TGCGCCAGCAGCCCCGGGGAGGTTCACTATGGCTACACCTTC.

The J gene is TRBJ1-1, the V gene TRBV14; no reliable D call. Trimming took 0 bases from V and 9 from J, leaving 5 bases between them. The CDR3 is made up of 11 amino acids. The V gene's germline CDR1 is SGHDN and CDR2 FVKESK. CDR3 coding DNA: TGTGCCAGCAGCCAAGATCGGAAAGCTTTCTTT. Its translation is CASSQDRKAFF.

Regarding this clone: Given a much more abundant clone one base away, this may be a read error. The same CDR3 can be traced to other DNA sequences in this sample. The rearrangement uses TRBV9 and TRBJ2-5, with D possibly called TRBD1 or TRBD2 (5 bases each). CDR3 size: 13 residues. V was cut by 4 bases and J by 3 bases, with 10 bases left in between. Germline V lookup: CDR1 SGDLS, CDR2 YYNGEE. This CDR3 reads CASSLAREETQYF. The CDR3, as DNA: TGTGCCAGCAGCCTAGCCAGGGAAGAGACCCAGTACTTC.

The genes are TRBV18 and TRBJ1-4; TRBD1 might be the D (5 bases). The CDR3 is 14 amino acids. The germline gives CDR1 KGHSH, CDR2 LQKENI. V dropped 8 bases and J dropped 3 bases, with 13 bases sitting between them. CDR3 coding DNA: TGTGCCAGCGTCGACAGACCTTCTAATGAAAAACTGTTTTTT. Its protein product is CASVDRPSNEKLFF.

The J gene is TRBJ2-5, the V gene TRBV5-5, with D perhaps given as TRBD1 or TRBD2 (5 bases each). Trimming left V 1 base short and J 5 bases short, with 9 bases between. Looked up from germline, CDR1 is SGHKS and CDR2 is YYEKEE (reference sequence). The CDR3 is made up of 13 amino acids. CDR3 sequence (DNA): TGTGCCAGCAGCTTGTGGGGACGGGAGACCCAGTACTTC. Protein product: CASSLWGRETQYF.

The chain recombines TRBV29-1 with TRBJ1-1, with D possibly TRBD1 on 5 matching bases. Germline CDR1 SQVTM, CDR2 ANQGSEA. The V end was cut by 1 base, the J end by 1 base, with 16 bases between. The CDR3 consists of 16 residues. CDR3 residues: CSVEVRGAAKNTEAFF. DNA for the CDR3: TGCAGCGTTGAAGTCCGCGGGGCTGCGAAGAACACTGAAGCTTTCTTT.

V usage is TRBV6-5 and J usage is TRBJ2-5, with 7 bases identical to TRBD1. The CDR3 runs 15 residues. From germline, CDR1 is MNHEY and CDR2 SVGAGI. The ends lost 6 bases at V and 6 bases at J; junction bases unmatched: 13. The CDR3 loop reads CASSTGAGGRKTQYF. The CDR3 nucleotides read TGTGCCAGCAGCACCGGGGCAGGGGGTAGGAAGACCCAGTACTTC.

In its sample, this clone was seen once. The chain has TRBV7-9 and TRBJ2-3; TRBD2 might be the D (5 bases). Germline V gene sequence: CDR1 SEHNR, CDR2 FQNEAQ (reference sequence). Between the trimmed V and J ends, which lost 5 bases and 0 bases, there was a span of 15 bases. CDR3 length equals 16 residues. The CDR3 coding sequence is TGTGCCAGCAGCCTCGGAGCCAGCGGAAGCACAGATACGCAGTATTTT. Protein sequence: CASSLGASGSTDTQYF. Full variable domain (outside the CDR3, taken from reference TRBV7-9 and TRBJ2-3): DTGVSQNPRHKITKRGQNVTFRCDPISEHNRLYWYRQTLGQGPEFLTYFQNEAQLEKSRLLSDRFSAERPKGSFSTLEIQRTEQGDSAMYLCASSLGASGSTDTQYFGPGTRLTVL.

The chain uses TRBV6-5 and TRBJ1-2; D call uncertain. The CDR3 contains 15 residues. CDR1 and CDR2 from the germline V gene are MNHEY and SVGAGI. The V and J ends lost 6 bases and 2 bases respectively, with 16 bases between them. The CDR3 sequence is CASSPYRTPNYGYTF. For the CDR3, the DNA is TGTGCCAGCAGCCCCTATAGGACGCCCAACTATGGCTACACCTTC.

The rearrangement links TRBV18 to TRBJ2-5; D remains ambiguous. Deletions cut 3 bases from V and 2 bases from J, with 4 bases between. This CDR3 contains 12 residues. Germline CDR1 KGHSH, CDR2 LQKENI. The CDR3 nucleotides read TGTGCCAGCTCACCCTATCAAGAGACCCAGTACTTC. Translated: CASSPYQETQYF.